The 30 T cell receptor beta chains reported below all come from one sample, sequenced in a study of blood T cell repertoires in COVID-19. The protocol was immunoSEQ multiplex PCR, while the TCRdb copy is restricted to in-frame clones and leaves out a portion. The sample lists more than 100,000 clones, roughly 84% occurring once. Sequencing was done on a sample of peripheral blood. These receptors were taken from a woman under 40 who had recovered from COVID-19.

The gene calls are TRBV29-1 and TRBJ1-1, with D maybe TRBD1 (5 bases). The V end was cut by 6 bases, the J end by 8 bases, with 13 bases between. Germline loops: CDR1 SQVTM, CDR2 ANQGSEA. CDR3 length: 11 amino acids. The CDR3 loop reads CSVRAGLEAFF. The CDR3 DNA is TGCAGCGTAAGAGCAGGGTTGGAAGCTTTCTTT.

The CDR3 loop reads CASSLSGTSGRAGETQYF. The CDR3 DNA reads as TGTGCCAGCAGCTTGAGCGGGACTAGCGGGAGGGCCGGGGAGACCCAGTACTTC. The V call is TRBV5-4, the J call TRBJ2-5; 16 positions match TRBD2. CDR3 length: 18 amino acids. Germline loops: CDR1 SGHNT, CDR2 YYREEE (reference sequence). With 1 base clipped from V and 5 bases from J, the junction kept 8 bases outside the gene matches.

This rearrangement joins TRBV5-6 to TRBJ2-3, with TRBD1 matching 10 bases. After removal of 4 bases from V and 2 bases from J, the junction contained 7 bases not matched to a gene. The germline V gene encodes CDR1 SGHDT and CDR2 YYEEEE. The CDR3 runs 16 residues. CDR3 protein: CASSTRTGGPTDTQYF. The CDR3, as DNA: TGTGCCAGCAGCACCCGGACAGGGGGACCCACAGATACGCAGTATTTT.

The V call is TRBV14, the J call TRBJ2-1; 8 nucleotides line up with TRBD2. The CDR3 consists of 15 residues. The junction had 4 bases not matched to a gene; V was cut back by 1 base and J by 5 bases. Germline CDR1 is SGHDN and CDR2 is FVKESK. CDR3 coding DNA: TGTGCCAGCAGCCAAGGGCGGGGGGCGAACAATGAGCAGTTCTTC. It is translated as CASSQGRGANNEQFF.

The V and J genes are TRBV9 and TRBJ1-2; no firm D call. Germline CDR1 reads SGDLS; CDR2 reads YYNGEE. This CDR3 has 15 amino acids. V lost 3 bases, J lost 8 bases, and 20 bases lay in between. CDR3 DNA sequence: TGTGCCAGCAGCGGAAGCCATGACACTACGGGGGGCTACACCTTC. Encoded protein: CASSGSHDTTGGYTF.

In DNA form, the CDR3 reads TGTGCCAGCAGCCAGGGGGCCCCCCGCACAGATACGCAGTATTTT. This encodes CASSQGAPRTDTQYF. The gene calls are TRBV13 and TRBJ2-3; TRBD1 agrees at 8 bases. J lost 1 base, V lost 5 bases, and 5 bases had no gene match. Germline V gene lookup returns CDR1 PRHDT and CDR2 FYEKMQ (reference sequence). CDR3 length equals 15 residues.

The chain joins TRBV12-2 to TRBJ2-5; TRBD2, the D gene given by the table, was not confirmed from the DNA. TRBV12-2 is a pseudogene. This CDR3 region has 17 residues. CDR3 residues: CASRSSSGLRGQETQYF. The DNA of the CDR3 is TGTGCAAGTCGCTCCAGCAGCGGCCTCAGAGGGCAAGAGACCCAGTACTTC.

J is TRBJ2-3 and V is TRBV3-1 (or the pseudogene TRBV3-2); 10 bases match TRBD2. Germline CDR1 and CDR2: LGHDT and YNNKEL (reference sequence). Losses at the gene ends were 1 base for V and 1 base for J; bases not matched to a gene: 11. The CDR3 spans 19 residues. The DNA of the CDR3 is TGTGCCAGCAGCCAAGTTTCAGCGGGAGGGCCAACGGGCACAGATACGCAGTATTTT. Its protein is CASSQVSAGGPTGTDTQYF.

This chain uses TRBV25-1 with TRBJ2-2; D is undetermined. The germline V and J ends were trimmed by 10 bases and 6 bases, with 6 bases remaining between them. Germline loops: CDR1 MGHDK, CDR2 SYGVNS. There are 10 residues in the CDR3. As DNA, the CDR3 is TGTGCCACCGGTGCCGGGGAGCTGTTTTTT. The encoded protein is CATGAGELFF.

The V call is TRBV9, the J call TRBJ1-1; 7 bases align to TRBD1. CDR3 size: 15 residues. The V gene end was trimmed by 4 bases and the J gene end by 5 bases; junction bases not matched to a gene: 11. Germline assignment: CDR1 SGDLS and CDR2 YYNGEE. Here the CDR3 reads CASSSRTGGKTEAFF. The CDR3 DNA reads TGTGCCAGCAGCAGCCGGACAGGAGGTAAAACTGAAGCTTTCTTT.

This sequence joins TRBV18 and TRBJ2-1; D possibly corresponds to TRBD1 (6 bases). V dropped 5 bases and J dropped 3 bases, with 11 bases sitting between them. The germline CDR1 and CDR2 sequences are KGHSH and LQKENI. The CDR3 has 14 amino acids. Written as DNA, the CDR3 is TGTGCCAGCTCAGCTAAACAGGGCTACAATGAGCAGTTCTTC. Translated, it gives CASSAKQGYNEQFF.

The chain employs TRBV27 and TRBJ2-7, with a possible D match to TRBD2 (6 bases). V was shortened by 7 bases and J by 2 bases, with 15 bases between the two germline ends. From germline, CDR1 is MNHEY and CDR2 SMNVEV (reference sequence). The length of the CDR3 is 14 residues. The CDR3 bases are TGTGCCAGCAATCCCGGGAGTACGGCCTACGAGCAGTACTTC. Translated, it gives CASNPGSTAYEQYF.

The chain is built from TRBV11-1 and TRBJ2-1; 8 bases are a match to TRBD2. This CDR3 is built from 15 residues. Germline lookup yields CDR1 SGHAT and CDR2 FQDESV (reference sequence). With V trimmed by 8 bases and J by 6 bases, 12 bases remained unmatched. As DNA, the CDR3 is TGTGCCAGCGGGCCCGGGGGGGGGATGTTCAATGAGCAGTTCTTC. Its protein product is CASGPGGGMFNEQFF.

The V and J genes are TRBV7-2 and TRBJ2-1; TRBD2 matches at 11 bases. The germline CDR1 and CDR2 sequences are SGHTA and FQGNSA. The V segment lost 1 base and the J segment 9 bases; nucleotides outside the gene matches: 5. The length of the CDR3 is 15 residues. The CDR3 nucleotides are TGTGCCAGCAGCTTAGGTAGCGGGAGGGCCAGTGAGCAGTTCTTC. It yields the protein CASSLGSGRASEQFF.

The V gene is TRBV19, the J gene TRBJ1-1; 12 positions agree with TRBD1. The J segment lost 8 bases and the V segment lost 4 bases, leaving 8 bases of the junction unmatched. Germline V gene lookup returns CDR1 LNHDA and CDR2 SQIVND (reference sequence). The length of the CDR3 is 15 residues. DNA for the CDR3: TGTGCCAGTAGTAATCGGGGACAGGGGGCTTCCGAAGCTTTCTTT. As protein: CASSNRGQGASEAFF.

CDR3 nucleotides: TGTGCCAGCAGCCAAGTATATAGCAATCAGCCCCAGCATTTT. Its translation is CASSQVYSNQPQHF. V usage is TRBV3-1 (or the pseudogene TRBV3-2) and J usage is TRBJ1-5; no clear D. Germline V gene data show CDR1 as LGHDT and CDR2 as YNNKEL (reference sequence). This CDR3 comprises 14 residues. V was pared by 1 base and J by 0 bases, with 4 bases between.

This clone appeared once. The V call is TRBV7-8, the J call TRBJ2-7; 7 bases agree with TRBD2. V dropped 5 bases and J dropped 2; count of bases not matched to a gene: 12. The CDR3 has 16 residues. CDR1 is SGHVS, CDR2 FQNEAQ, per germline. CDR3 DNA sequence: TGTGCCAGCAGCCTCCATTGGGAGGGCAGAACCTACGAGCAGTACTTC. Its protein product is CASSLHWEGRTYEQYF. The full variable domain, in which reference TRBV7-8 and TRBJ2-7 provide the parts outside the CDR3, is GAGVSQSPRYKVAKRGQDVALRCDPISGHVSLFWYQQALGQGPEFLTYFQNEAQLDKSGLPSDRFFAERPEGSVSTLKIQRTQQEDSAVYLCASSLHWEGRTYEQYFGPGTRLTVT.

V gene TRBV29-1 combines with J gene TRBJ1-1, with TRBD1 matching 7 bases. The CDR3 has 15 residues. In germline, CDR1 is SQVTM, CDR2 ANQGSEA. The V segment lost 5 bases and the J segment 5 bases; nucleotides outside the gene matches: 14. Here the CDR3 reads CSVRNPTGRGTEAFF. Here the CDR3 DNA reads TGCAGCGTTCGAAATCCGACAGGGCGGGGAACTGAAGCTTTCTTT.

CDR3 amino acids: CASSSGSEETQYF. DNA for the CDR3: TGTGCCAGCAGCTCGGGTTCGGAAGAGACCCAGTACTTC. The V gene is TRBV5-6, the J gene TRBJ2-5; D is undetermined. Germline CDR1 SGHDT, CDR2 YYEEEE. Deletions cut 3 bases from V and 3 bases from J, with 9 bases between. The CDR3 runs 13 residues.

This chain connects TRBV6-2 or TRBV6-3 to TRBJ2-3; 7 bases align to TRBD2. V lost 4 bases, J lost 0 bases, and 16 bases stayed unmatched. CDR1 MNHEY and CDR2 SVGEGT come from the germline V gene. The CDR3 totals 19 residues. CDR3 nucleotide sequence: TGTGCCAGCAGTTGGTGGACTAGGCAAGCTGCAGCTAGCACAGATACGCAGTATTTT. Translating gives CASSWWTRQAAASTDTQYF.

This clone was seen only once. The genes are TRBV6-2 or TRBV6-3 and TRBJ2-7; D not resolved. The length of the CDR3 is 11 residues. Looked up from germline, CDR1 is MNHEY and CDR2 is SVGEGT. V was trimmed by 4 bases and J by 7 bases, leaving 8 bases between them. DNA for the CDR3: TGTGCCAGCAGTTCAAGTCGGGAGCAGTACTTC. Its translation: CASSSSREQYF.

This clone was observed once. V is TRBV19 and J is TRBJ2-7; TRBD1 agrees at 9 bases. Germline-derived CDR1 and CDR2 are LNHDA and SQIVND (reference sequence). The CDR3 totals 14 residues. The J segment lost 5 bases and the V segment lost 7 bases, leaving 9 bases of the junction unmatched. The CDR3 here is CASMDRGNTNEQYF. DNA of the CDR3: TGTGCCAGTATGGACAGGGGAAACACTAACGAGCAGTACTTC.

The chain has TRBV4-1 and TRBJ1-2; 9 bases match TRBD1. Looked up from germline, CDR1 is MGHRA and CDR2 is YSYEKL. Trimming removed 2 bases from V and 7 bases from J; junction bases left unmatched: 20. CDR3 size: 19 residues. CDR3: CASSQTKSGQGDRGGGYTF. CDR3 bases: TGCGCCAGCAGCCAAACCAAATCGGGACAGGGAGACAGGGGCGGTGGCTACACCTTC.

The rearrangement joins TRBV28 to TRBJ2-3; D is perhaps TRBD2 (6 bases). CDR3 size: 16 residues. V was trimmed by 7 bases and J by 1 base, leaving 18 bases between them. Germline values: CDR1 MDHEN, CDR2 SYDVKM. CDR3 residues: CASKTRRIAGTDTQYF. The DNA of the CDR3 is TGTGCCAGCAAAACGCGAAGAATAGCGGGCACAGATACGCAGTATTTT.

The chain joins TRBV7-9 to TRBJ2-1, with 9 nucleotides matching TRBD1. The trim removed 5 bases at V and 5 bases at J, leaving 13 bases unmatched. The germline gives CDR1 SEHNR, CDR2 FQNEAQ (reference sequence). The CDR3 length is 17 residues. CDR3 amino acids: CASSGNRGRGLNNEQFF. The CDR3 DNA sequence: TGTGCCAGCAGCGGGAACAGGGGGCGCGGGTTAAACAATGAGCAGTTCTTC.

CDR3 DNA: TGTGCCAGCAGCCGGATGGGACAGGACTCCTACGAGCAGTACTTC. The encoded protein is CASSRMGQDSYEQYF. The chain uses TRBV13 and TRBJ2-7; TRBD1 matches at 8 bases. This CDR3 comprises 15 residues. The V segment lost 5 bases and the J segment 0 bases; nucleotides outside the gene matches: 6. In germline, CDR1 is PRHDT, CDR2 FYEKMQ (reference sequence).

V gene TRBV4-1 combines with J gene TRBJ2-1; 8 bases fit TRBD2. Germline V gene sequence: CDR1 MGHRA, CDR2 YSYEKL. Trimming at V came to 0 bases and at J to 4 bases, leaving 8 bases not matched to a gene. The CDR3 runs 17 residues. The CDR3 sequence is CASSQDISGGPYNEQFF. As DNA, the CDR3 is TGCGCCAGCAGCCAAGATATTTCGGGAGGGCCTTACAATGAGCAGTTCTTC.

The chain joins TRBV5-8 to TRBJ2-7; tentative D call: TRBD1 (5 bases). The CDR3 totals 20 residues. Looked up from germline, CDR1 is SGHTS and CDR2 is YDEGEE. V lost 7 bases, J lost 3 bases, and 35 bases lay in between. The CDR3 spells CASGSAGKVSPGLGDYEQYF. Written as DNA, the CDR3 is TGTGCCAGCGGTTCAGCTGGGAAAGTCTCCCCAGGGCTTGGGGACTACGAGCAGTACTTC.

The chain joins TRBV12-2 to TRBJ2-2; TRBD2, the table's D call, was not compared with the DNA. TRBV12-2 is classified as a pseudogene. The CDR3 spans 15 residues. CDR3 sequence: CASRLVPGVAGELFF. DNA for the CDR3: TGTGCAAGTCGCTTAGTGCCGGGGGTGGCCGGGGAGCTGTTTTTT.

This chain uses TRBV25-1 with TRBJ2-1, with TRBD2 matching 10 bases. Per germline, CDR1 MGHDK and CDR2 SYGVNS. The CDR3 sequence is 15 residues long. The trim removed 8 bases at V and 5 bases at J, leaving 9 bases unmatched. The CDR3 spells CASSDSGRSDNEQFF. In nucleotides, the CDR3 is TGTGCCAGCTCAGATAGCGGGAGGTCCGACAATGAGCAGTTCTTC.